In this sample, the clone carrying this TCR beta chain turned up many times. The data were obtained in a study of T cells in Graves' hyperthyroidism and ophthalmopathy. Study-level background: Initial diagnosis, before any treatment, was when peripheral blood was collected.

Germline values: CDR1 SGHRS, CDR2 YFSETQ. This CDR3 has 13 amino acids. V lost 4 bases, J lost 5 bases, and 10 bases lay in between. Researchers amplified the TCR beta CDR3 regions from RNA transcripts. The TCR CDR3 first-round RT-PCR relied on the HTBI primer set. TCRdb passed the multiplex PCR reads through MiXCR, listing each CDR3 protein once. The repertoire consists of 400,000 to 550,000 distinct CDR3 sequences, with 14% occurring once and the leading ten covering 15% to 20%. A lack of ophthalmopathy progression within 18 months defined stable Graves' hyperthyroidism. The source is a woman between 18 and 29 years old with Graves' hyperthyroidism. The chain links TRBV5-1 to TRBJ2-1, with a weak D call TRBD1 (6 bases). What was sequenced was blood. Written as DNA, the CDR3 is TGCGCCAGCAGCCAATCAGGGGACAATGAGCAGTTCTTC. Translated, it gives CASSQSGDNEQFF.